Following are 8 T cell receptor beta chains from one sample sequenced in a study of identical twins. One entry per CDR3 protein, called by TCRdb with MiXCR from the 5' RACE reads. The sample holds about 700,000 distinct CDR3 sequences, over 8.5% seen once. In addition, the sample was reused for a study of yellow fever vaccine responses in identical twins.

The specimen was PBMCs. These receptors came from a woman aged 18-29 years in good health.

For this clonotype: A much larger clonotype is one base distant, so this may be a read error. This chain joins TRBV27 and TRBJ2-3; D is possibly TRBD2 (6 bases). The CDR3 consists of 14 residues. Per germline, CDR1 MNHEY and CDR2 SMNVEV (reference sequence). V was trimmed by 3 bases and J by 2 bases, leaving 9 bases between them. In DNA, the CDR3 is TGTGCCAGCAGTTTCCGGGACTTCACAGATACGCAGTATTTT. Amino acid sequence: CASSFRDFTDTQYF.

The chain couples TRBV12-3 or TRBV12-4 to TRBJ2-3; D uncertain. With 3 bases removed from V and 3 bases from J, the gap between germline ends came to 13 bases. CDR3 length: 15 residues. CDR3 DNA sequence: TGTGCCAGCAGTTTGAGTGGGGTGTTGACAGATACGCAGTATTTT. Amino acid sequence: CASSLSGVLTDTQYF.

The rearrangement joins TRBV12-3 or TRBV12-4 to TRBJ2-1; possible D gene TRBD2, 6 bases. Trimming cost V 6 bases and J 8 bases, with 26 bases left between them. The length of the CDR3 is 17 residues. The CDR3 DNA reads as TGTGCCAGCAGCCGGGCCTTATTAGCGGTTAAGGGCGATGAGCAGTTCTTC. This codes for CASSRALLAVKGDEQFF.

V gene TRBV6-2 or TRBV6-3 combines with J gene TRBJ1-5; possibly TRBD1 for D (6 bases). From germline, CDR1 is MNHEY and CDR2 SVGEGT. The germline V and J ends were trimmed by 6 bases and 1 base, with 13 bases remaining between them. The CDR3 sequence is 15 residues long. Here the CDR3 reads CASRNRVVSNQPQHF. The CDR3 region has the DNA TGTGCCAGCAGAAACAGGGTTGTGAGCAATCAGCCCCAGCATTTT.

This clonotype was counted a few times. V is TRBV5-5 and J is TRBJ2-5; tentative D call: TRBD1 (6 bases). Germline values: CDR1 SGHKS, CDR2 YYEKEE (reference sequence). Trimming removed 0 bases from V and 7 bases from J, with 19 bases in between. CDR3 size: 16 residues. The CDR3 loop is CASSLVSGQSGGTQYF. DNA for the CDR3: TGTGCCAGCAGCTTGGTATCAGGACAGTCCGGTGGGACCCAGTACTTC.

The rearrangement uses TRBV4-1 and TRBJ2-1; D perhaps matches TRBD1 (5 bases). There are 15 residues in the CDR3. Per the germline V gene, CDR1 is MGHRA and CDR2 is YSYEKL. V was clipped by 0 bases and J by 7 bases, with 13 bases between them. DNA of the CDR3: TGCGCCAGCAGCCAAGAGACCAGGGTAGGGAATGAGCAGTTCTTC. Translating gives CASSQETRVGNEQFF.

At least ten counts were recorded for this clonotype. The chain carries TRBV29-1 and TRBJ2-7; 7 bases line up with TRBD1. Unmatched junction bases numbered 4, after V lost 6 bases and J lost 2 bases. The CDR3 spans 12 residues. Germline loops: CDR1 SQVTM, CDR2 ANQGSEA. CDR3 protein: CSVSDRAYEQYF. Here the CDR3 DNA reads TGCAGCGTCTCTGACAGGGCCTACGAGCAGTACTTC.

Only a few counts were recorded for this clonotype. DNA of the CDR3: TGCAGCTTTTCCGGGACAACGAACACCGGGGAGCTGTTTTTT. It translates to CSFSGTTNTGELFF. The V gene is TRBV29-1, the J gene TRBJ2-2; D may be TRBD1 (6 bases). V gave up 8 bases and J gave up 0 bases, with 13 bases separating them. Germline V gene data show CDR1 as SQVTM and CDR2 as ANQGSEA. The CDR3 consists of 14 residues.